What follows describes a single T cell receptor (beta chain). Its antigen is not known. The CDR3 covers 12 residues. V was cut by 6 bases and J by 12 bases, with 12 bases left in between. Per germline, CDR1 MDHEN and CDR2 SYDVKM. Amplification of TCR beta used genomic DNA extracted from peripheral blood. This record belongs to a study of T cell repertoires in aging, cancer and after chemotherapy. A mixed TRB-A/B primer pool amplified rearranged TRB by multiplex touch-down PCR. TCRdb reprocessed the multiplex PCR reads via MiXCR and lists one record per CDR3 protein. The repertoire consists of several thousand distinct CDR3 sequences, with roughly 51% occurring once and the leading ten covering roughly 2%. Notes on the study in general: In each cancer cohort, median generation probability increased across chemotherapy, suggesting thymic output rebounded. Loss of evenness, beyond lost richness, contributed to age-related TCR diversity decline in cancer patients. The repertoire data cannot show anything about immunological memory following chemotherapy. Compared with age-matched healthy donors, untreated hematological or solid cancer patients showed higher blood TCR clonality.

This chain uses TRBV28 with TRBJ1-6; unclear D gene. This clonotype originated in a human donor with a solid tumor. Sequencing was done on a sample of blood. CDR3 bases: TGTGCCAGCAGACGAGACAATCTACCCCTCCACTTT. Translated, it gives CASRRDNLPLHF.